This entry describes one TCR beta chain. Which antigen it targets is not known. No clone much larger than this one lies a single base away; base qualities are absent. This record belongs to a study of cytomegalovirus exposure and HLA in healthy donors (dated by TCRdb to about 2017). As for the study more broadly: An earlier analysis of 587 of the donors reported approximately 260 Gb of sequence data and around 110 million unique TCR beta sequences obtained from around 180 million T cells. Both class I and class II loci were covered by HLA typing, at four-digit resolution. To predict cytomegalovirus infection status, the study brought together high-throughput TCR immunosequencing, statistical association of individual TCRs with disease status, and machine learning. An earlier analysis of roughly 600 of the donors used high-throughput TCR beta sequencing to judge whether each TCR beta V gene segment behaved as functional or pseudogenic. Among the roughly 400 genotyped donors, 75% to 90% belonged to the genetic ancestry cluster associated with self-reported Caucasian donors. In the later analysis, no new phenotypic data were used to find candidate immune exposures; instead, reliance was placed on TCR beta sequences and their occurrence across donors. Among some 410 genotyped donors of the cohort, an average of approximately 200,000 unique TCR beta nucleotide sequences was sequenced per donor, of which approximately 18% were non-productive. The number of donors typed differed by locus, with about 629-630 for A, B, C, DRB1 and DQB1, around 500 for DQA1, over 600 for DPA1, and around 430 for DPB1. Four or five DR-DQ haplotypes were handled as single units for association and clustering because linkage in the cohort was strong. The study profiled the T cell repertoires of hundreds of subjects by immunosequencing and related them to cytomegalovirus serostatus. Donor age, sex, ethnicity and CMV serostatus were compiled together with the repertoire data. In a later analysis, previously published TCR beta repertoires from more than 500 donors were re-analyzed and high-resolution HLA genotyping was added so that TCR occurrence patterns could be studied. Every discovery cohort repertoire had been produced on one sequencing platform. Besides the first cohort of hundreds of subjects, a separate validation cohort made up of about 120 different subjects was used. The study was designed to test whether signatures of past pathogen exposure could be identified by cataloging public T cell receptors. A later genetic analysis used genome-wide SNP genotypes for about three fifths of the roughly 700 donors, treating that subset as a discovery cohort. An early release that covered 500 to 800 HLA-typed donors contained about 290 gigabases of sequencing data and about 93 million unique TCR sequences.

In total, approximately 690 healthy bone marrow donors made up the cohort. All cohort members were sampled while nominally healthy, although unrecorded immune exposures were likely present. The donor was CMV seronegative and was included in the group of several hundred seronegative cohort members. A peripheral blood sample was provided by each donor, and peripheral blood mononuclear cells were used for TCR beta sequencing. The Qiagen DNeasy Blood Extraction Kit was used to extract genomic DNA from the blood cell samples. The method was the immunoSEQ multiplex PCR assay. The multiplex PCR relied on a mix of 60 forward primers for TCR Vbeta segments and 13 reverse primers for TCR Jbeta segments. The CDR3 region of rearranged TCR beta genes was amplified from genomic DNA with a multiplex PCR assay. The amplified TCR beta libraries were sequenced on the Illumina HiSeq System as 87-base-pair reads. Turning to the authors' computational methods: Across the 666 repertoires, a later analysis counted tens of millions of unique TCR beta chains, some 11 million of which were shared by at least two donors. A nearest-neighbor algorithm error-corrected the raw reads and collapsed the reads into unique sequences, merging closely related sequences to remove PCR and sequencing errors. CDR3 sequences were aligned to IMGT reference sequences to assign V, D and J gene segments. Each retained sequence needed at least a six-nucleotide match to both a V gene segment and a J gene segment. Rearrangements were called productive when the CDR3 lacked stop codons and stayed in frame with V and J; all others were non-productive. Following IMGT convention, CDR3 was defined as the stretch from the second conserved V-encoded cysteine up to the conserved J-encoded phenylalanine. Sequences without an unambiguous match to a single V gene segment were excluded from the earlier analysis of a few hundred of the donors. An earlier analysis of fewer than 750 of the donors classified V segments as functional when productive rearrangements were above 56.7% and as segregating when the standard deviation between donors was above 5%. A statistical classification framework was developed to diagnose cytomegalovirus status using the catalog of TCR beta chain sequences. In a later analysis, TCR nucleotide sequences were compared against IMGT/GENE-DB human TR gene sequences so that V and J genes could be assigned. In a later analysis, CDR3 sequences and most-parsimonious VDJ recombination scenarios were assigned using the TCRdist pipeline. In a later analysis, each TCR beta chain was defined by its CDR3 amino acid sequence together with its V-gene family, and reads lacking a unique V-gene family were excluded. As a way to deal with suspected cross-contamination and a sequencing artifact, a later analysis dropped 640 or so nucleotide sequences that were highly shared and had low generation probability. A later analysis calculated a clonal expansion index for each public chain from normalized within-repertoire ranks of inferred template counts. A later analysis computed generation probabilities with a VDJ recombination model fitted to out-of-frame rearrangements, and checked the results against IGoR. Hypergeometric tests were used in a later analysis to score TCR-TCR, TCR-HLA and TCR-CMV co-occurrence, with a repertoire-size bias correction applied to the TCR pairs. False discovery rates were estimated in a later analysis by permuting HLA or CMV assignments 20 times. A later analysis grouped co-occurring TCRs with DBSCAN, adding TCRdist sequence similarity when clustering within HLA-allele-positive subsets. For co-occurrence clustering, repertoires with fewer than 30,000 or more than 120,000 public chains were excluded, along with roughly 5 repertoires with anomalous nucleotide sharing. The source is immuneACCESS, and TCRdb retained only in-frame sequences with V and J called. Part of the clones is not carried over; for the studies checked, unresolved V genes explain less than half of this, and the remainder is unexplained. V, J and clone size are taken as reported in that table, and D and trimming were inferred from the DNA itself. Across this sample there are 130,000 to 150,000 clones, with 80% to 85% seen only once. The ten largest account for around 3.2% of the sample.

General findings and caveats noted by the study authors: The classifier was reported to diagnose cytomegalovirus status with high specificity and sensitivity in both the original cohort and the validation cohort. In a later analysis, 15,000 to 20,000 TCR beta sequences were associated with specific HLA alleles at a false discovery rate of 0.05. A later analysis found that TCR association rates varied across HLA loci, with DRB1 alleles showing the most associated TCRs and HLA-C alleles the fewest. In an earlier analysis of about 540 of the donors, most TCR beta V segments were observed in productive rearrangements about 87% or about 30% of the time, broadly matching IMGT annotations. The only immune exposure information available for the cohort was CMV serostatus. Correlated functional status among segregating V segments might be attributable to linkage disequilibrium, but an unknown experimental factor could not be ruled out. When HLA alleles, especially DR and DQ, strongly co-occurred, attributing TCR associations to individual alleles was difficult. The study gave a list of around 170 TCR beta chains associated with cytomegalovirus. A few of the identified cytomegalovirus-associated TCR beta chains were confirmed in vitro to be specific for cytomegalovirus antigens. According to a later analysis, parvovirus B19, influenza, CMV and Epstein-Barr virus appeared linked to several top co-occurrence clusters. Presence/absence analyses assumed roughly uniform sequencing depth across donors, an assumption that may not hold. The cohort was sequenced for TCR beta chains only, and without alpha or paired-chain data the features that could be detected were limited. An association between a missense DCLRE1C variant and V-gene and J-gene trimming of TCR beta chains was found in a later genetic analysis and replicated in an independent cohort. According to a later genetic analysis, donors in an Asian-associated ancestry cluster had fewer N-insertions in productive TCRs than the approximately 690-donor mean. Most CMV-associated TCR beta chains appeared to be HLA-restricted in a later analysis, and the HLA associations seemed to be driven largely by CMV exposure. A further reported finding was that TCR beta sequences accurately predicted the HLA-A and HLA-B alleles for most subjects in the first cohort. The sequencing pipeline was judged likely to have produced a cluster of highly shared sequence variants as a technical artifact. Because counts were too low, about 18 rarely observed V segments, including chromosome 9 orphons, were excluded from the earlier analysis of 587 of the donors. According to the authors, the approach could potentially be generalized to other disease states and immunological phenotypes. Compared with equally common non-associated chains, HLA-associated TCR beta chains in a later analysis were more clonally expanded and had lower generation probabilities. Across donors, most TCR sequences were observed very rarely, whereas some public TCRs were present in many individuals. Because HLA typing was unavailable for some donors at each locus, only the typed subset was used in association tests.

The sequence was collected from a male donor in good health and CMV-seronegative. Sample: PBMCs.

The CDR3 sequence is CASRNRTSGIYSYEQYF. In nucleotides, the sequence is TGTGCCAGCAGGAACCGGACTAGCGGGATTTATTCCTACGAGCAGTACTTC. The chain joins TRBV11-1 to TRBJ2-7; 12 nucleotides in the junction match TRBD2. Compared with germline, V lacks 6 bases and J lacks 1 base; bases without a gene match: 10. Measured from the cysteine to the phenylalanine, the CDR3 is 17 residues long. The read is trimmed to its CDR3 DNA, 51 bases read in frame from base 1. CDR1 and CDR2 are read off the germline V gene (reference sequence) as SGHAT and FQDESV. The entire variable domain, with the stretches around the CDR3 drawn from the reference TRBV11-1 and TRBJ2-7 proteins, is EAEVAQSPRYKITEKSQAVAFWCDPISGHATLYWYRQILGQGPELLVQFQDESVVDDSQLPKDRFSAERLKGVDSTLKIQPAELGDSAMYLCASRNRTSGIYSYEQYFGPGTRLTVT.